What follows is one TCR beta chain and its context. The data stem from a study of blood T cell repertoires in COVID-19. TCRdb's table, derived via immunoSEQ multiplex PCR, lists solely in-frame clones and lacks some. The sample lists just under 30,000 clones, roughly 90% occurring once. Germline V gives CDR1 LNHDA, CDR2 SQIVND (reference sequence). CDR3 length equals 19 residues. V lost 0 bases and J 0 bases, leaving 18 bases between the germline ends. The gene calls are TRBV19 and TRBJ2-1, with TRBD1 as a possible D gene (6 bases). The sequencing sample was made of peripheral blood. The TCR originated in a human donor with active COVID-19. The donor label of this sample is uncertain. The CDR3 sequence is CASSIDPGQKFSSYNEQFF. CDR3 coding DNA: TGTGCCAGTAGTATAGATCCGGGACAAAAATTTAGCTCCTACAATGAGCAGTTCTTC.